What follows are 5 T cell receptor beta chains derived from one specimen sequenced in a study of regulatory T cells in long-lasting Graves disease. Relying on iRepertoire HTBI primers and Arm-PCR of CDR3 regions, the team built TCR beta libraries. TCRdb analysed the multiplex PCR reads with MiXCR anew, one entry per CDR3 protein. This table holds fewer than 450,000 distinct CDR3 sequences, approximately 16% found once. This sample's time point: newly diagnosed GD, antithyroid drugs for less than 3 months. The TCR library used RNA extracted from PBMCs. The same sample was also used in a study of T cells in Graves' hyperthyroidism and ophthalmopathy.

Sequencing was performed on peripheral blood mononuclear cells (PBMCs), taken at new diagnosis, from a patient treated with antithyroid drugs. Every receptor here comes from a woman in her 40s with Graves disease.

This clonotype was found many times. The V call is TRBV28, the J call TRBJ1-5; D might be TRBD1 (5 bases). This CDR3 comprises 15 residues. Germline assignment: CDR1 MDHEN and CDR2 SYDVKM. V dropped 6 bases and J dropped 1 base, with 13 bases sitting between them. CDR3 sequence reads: CASSTPWGSNQPQHF. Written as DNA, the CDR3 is TGTGCCAGCAGCACGCCGTGGGGGAGCAATCAGCCCCAGCATTTT. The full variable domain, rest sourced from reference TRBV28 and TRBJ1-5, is DVKVTQSSRYLVKRTGEKVFLECVQDMDHENMFWYRQDPGLGLRLIYFSYDVKMKEKGDIPEGYSVSREKKERFSLILESASTNQTSMYLCASSTPWGSNQPQHFGDGTRLSIL.

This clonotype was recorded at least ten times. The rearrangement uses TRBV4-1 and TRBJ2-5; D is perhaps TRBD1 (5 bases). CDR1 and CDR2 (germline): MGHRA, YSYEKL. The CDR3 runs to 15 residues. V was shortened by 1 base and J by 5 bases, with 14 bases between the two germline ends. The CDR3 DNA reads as TGCGCCAGCAGCCAAGCACAGCAGGGCAGGGAGACCCAGTACTTC. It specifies CASSQAQQGRETQYF.

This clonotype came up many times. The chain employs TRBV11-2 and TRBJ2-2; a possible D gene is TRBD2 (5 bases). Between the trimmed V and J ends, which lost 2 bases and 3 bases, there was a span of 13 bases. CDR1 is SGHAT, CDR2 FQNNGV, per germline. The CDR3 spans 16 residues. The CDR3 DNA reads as TGTGCCAGCAGCTTAATCGTAGCGTTTGACACCGGGGAGCTGTTTTTT. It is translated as CASSLIVAFDTGELFF.

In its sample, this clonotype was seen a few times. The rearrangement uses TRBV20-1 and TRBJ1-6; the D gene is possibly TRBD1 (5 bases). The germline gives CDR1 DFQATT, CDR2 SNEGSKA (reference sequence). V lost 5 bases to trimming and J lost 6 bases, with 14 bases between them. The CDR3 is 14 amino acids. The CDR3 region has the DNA TGCAGTGCTGTAGCCGGGACGGGTAATTCACCCCTCCACTTT. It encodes CSAVAGTGNSPLHF.

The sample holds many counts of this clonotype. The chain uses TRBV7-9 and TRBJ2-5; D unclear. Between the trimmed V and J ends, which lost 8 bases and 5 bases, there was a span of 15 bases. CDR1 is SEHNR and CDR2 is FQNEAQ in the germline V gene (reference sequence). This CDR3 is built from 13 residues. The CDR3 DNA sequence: TGTGCCAGCTCGAAGGGTCAAGGGGAGACCCAGTACTTC. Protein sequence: CASSKGQGETQYF.